The sequence of this TCR beta chain was determined in a study of control samples from healthy donors and cancer patients. The protocol was immunoSEQ multiplex PCR, while the TCRdb copy is restricted to in-frame clones and leaves out a portion. This table has more than 25,000 clones, roughly 87% appearing once. Trimming removed 2 bases from V and 7 bases from J, with 15 bases in between. This CDR3 has 15 amino acids. CDR1 is LGHDT and CDR2 is YNNKEL in the germline V gene (reference sequence). The sequence was obtained from a female donor with melanoma. The chain carries TRBV3-1 (or the pseudogene TRBV3-2) and TRBJ2-1; the D gene could be TRBD1 or TRBD2 (5 bases each). The sample taken for sequencing was formalin-fixed, paraffin-embedded tissue. The chain's CDR3 is CASSQYGTLQNEQFF. The CDR3 coding sequence is TGTGCCAGCAGCCAATACGGGACGCTCCAGAATGAGCAGTTCTTC.